A selection of T cell receptor beta chains follows, all from one sample in a study of blood T cells in healthy people across ages. TCRdb analysed the 5' RACE reads with MiXCR anew, one entry per CDR3 protein. The sample holds 1,500,000 or so distinct CDR3 sequences, under 55% seen once. The source material was blood. Source of these receptors: a woman aged 18-29 years in good health. The CDR3 runs from the conserved cysteine through the conserved F or W. The D gene is left open where the match is weak. Not every row has a clone size; where given, it reads once, few, many or a size class.

abundance,j_gene,v_gene,d_gene,CDR3nt,CDR3aa
NA,TRBJ2-7,TRBV2,NA,TGTGCCAGCAGCGAGTTGTCCAAACACTACGAGCAGTACTTC,CASSELSKHYEQYF
NA,TRBJ2-1,TRBV20-1,NA,TGCAGTGCTAGGCCCCCTTCCTACAATGAGCAGTTCTTC,CSARPPSYNEQFF
NA,TRBJ1-5,TRBV29-1,NA,TGCAGCGTTGCCGACAACCTTGGCATTCAGCCCCAGCATTTT,CSVADNLGIQPQHF
NA,TRBJ2-1,TRBV5-5,NA,TGTGCCAGCAGCAACCGGGACCTCCCCCCTTACAATGAGCAGTTCTTC,CASSNRDLPPYNEQFF
few,TRBJ2-1,TRBV7-9,NA,TGTGCCAGCAGCCAGACTAGGACTACCGCCTACAATGAGCAGTTCTTC,CASSQTRTTAYNEQFF
once,TRBJ2-7,TRBV15,TRBD1,TGTGCCACCAGCAGAGGAACCCCAGACAGGGCCTACGAGCAGTACTTC,CATSRGTPDRAYEQYF
once,TRBJ2-2,TRBV18,NA,TGTGCCAGCTCACAACGACCGGGACGTAACACCGGGGAGCTGTTTTTT,CASSQRPGRNTGELFF
once,TRBJ1-1,TRBV28,NA,TGTGCCAGCAGTTCAAGGACACTTTCAAACACTGAAGCTTTCTTT,CASSSRTLSNTEAFF
NA,TRBJ1-6,TRBV7-2,NA,TGTGCCAGCAGCTACTCCTTGGGGACCGATTCACCCCTCCACTTT,CASSYSLGTDSPLHF
few,TRBJ1-2,TRBV27,NA,TGTGCCAGCAGTTCCCGCGGGGCAGGGAGAAGCTATGGCTACACCTTC,CASSSRGAGRSYGYTF
once,TRBJ1-6,TRBV6-6,NA,TGTGCCAGCAGTTACAGGCAGGGGAACGATAATTCACCCCTCCACTTT,CASSYRQGNDNSPLHF
NA,TRBJ2-1,TRBV4-1,TRBD2,TGCGCCAGCAGCCACGGCGGGGGGGCAGATAATGAGCAGTTCTTC,CASSHGGGADNEQFF
NA,TRBJ2-3,TRBV7-2,NA,TGTGCCAGCAGCTTAGCTAGCCAAGGTACGCAGTATTTT,CASSLASQGTQYF
NA,TRBJ2-1,TRBV7-2,TRBD2,TGTGCCAGCAGCGTTAGCGGGACCTACAATGAGCAGTTCTTC,CASSVSGTYNEQFF
few,TRBJ1-5,TRBV4-1,NA,TGCGCCAGCAATCAGGACCATAGCAATCAGCCCCAGCATTTT,CASNQDHSNQPQHF
NA,TRBJ1-3,TRBV6-1,NA,TGTGCCAGCAGAGACTTATGGACATATCCTGGAAACACCATATATTTT,CASRDLWTYPGNTIYF
few,TRBJ2-5,TRBV24-1,NA,TGTGCCACTGAAGGCAGGGCGAAGGGAGAGACCCAGTACTTC,CATEGRAKGETQYF
NA,TRBJ2-7,TRBV18,NA,TGTGCCAGCTCACCACCGGGGTCCCTCTACGAGCAGTACTTC,CASSPPGSLYEQYF
few,TRBJ1-6,TRBV10-2,TRBD1,TGCGCCAGCAGTGAGACAGGGGAAAATTCACCCCTCCACTTT,CASSETGENSPLHF
few,TRBJ1-1,TRBV12-3/TRBV12-4,NA,TGTGCCAGCAGTTTTGAGGGGAGGAACACTGAAGCTTTCTTT,CASSFEGRNTEAFF
NA,TRBJ1-2,TRBV20-1,TRBD1,TGCAGTGCTAGAGACCCGGGACAGGGGGCGCGTGGCTACACCTTC,CSARDPGQGARGYTF
NA,TRBJ2-1,TRBV7-8,NA,TGTGCCAGCAGCTCCCTCGGGCCCAGCCGCTTCAATGAGCAGTTCTTC,CASSSLGPSRFNEQFF
NA,TRBJ2-1,TRBV20-1,TRBD1,TGCAGTGCTAAGGGACAGGGGGTGTACAATGAGCAGTTCTTC,CSAKGQGVYNEQFF
few,TRBJ2-7,TRBV20-1,TRBD2,TGCAGTGCTAGGGGCGGGAGGGCCTCCTACGAGCAGTACTTC,CSARGGRASYEQYF
NA,TRBJ2-1,TRBV20-1,NA,TGCAGTGCAGTACAGGATCACTACAATGAGCAGTTCTTC,CSAVQDHYNEQFF
NA,TRBJ2-2,TRBV13,TRBD1,TGTGCCAGCAGCGAACAGGGGGCGCGATTCACCGGGGAGCTGTTTTTT,CASSEQGARFTGELFF
many,TRBJ1-2,TRBV7-2,TRBD1,TGTGCCAGCAGCTTGCCGACAGGGGTTAATGGCTACACCTTC,CASSLPTGVNGYTF
NA,TRBJ2-3,TRBV20-1,TRBD1,TGCAGTGCGACGGGACAGGGAGAGTATGATACGCAGTATTTT,CSATGQGEYDTQYF
NA,TRBJ2-7,TRBV7-2,NA,TGTGCCAGCAGCTTCACTGGTGGGGGCGGCTACAATGAGCAGTACTTC,CASSFTGGGGYNEQYF
few,TRBJ1-1,TRBV7-9,NA,TGTGCCACCTCTGACAGGAACACTGAAGCTTTCTTT,CATSDRNTEAFF
NA,TRBJ2-2,TRBV28,TRBD1,TGTGCCAGCAATACAGGGGGCCGAACCGGGGAGCTGTTTTTT,CASNTGGRTGELFF